The 29 T cell receptor beta chains below come from one sample, sequenced in a study of identical twins. TCRdb analysed the 5' RACE reads with MiXCR anew, one entry per CDR3 protein. The table lists around 1.7 million distinct CDR3 sequences, roughly a third of them singletons. Input material: cord blood. These receptors were collected from a newborn girl in good health.

The chain employs TRBV24-1 and TRBJ2-7, with D maybe TRBD1 (7 bases). The tail of the sequence fits TRBJ2-5 better, so the J call may be wrong. The CDR3 length is 13 residues. Germline values: CDR1 KGHDR, CDR2 SFDVKD. In nucleotides, the CDR3 is TGTGCCACCGGTTCAGGGGGGTCAGAGACCCAGTACTTC. It yields the protein CATGSGGSETQYF.

The V call is TRBV20-1, the J call TRBJ2-4; D remains ambiguous. Germline-derived CDR1 and CDR2 are DFQATT and SNEGSKA (reference sequence). The V end was cut by 6 bases, the J end by 0 bases, with 15 bases between. There are 15 residues in the CDR3. The chain's CDR3 is CSAARPALAKNIQYF. DNA for the CDR3: TGCAGTGCCGCCCGGCCAGCACTAGCCAAAAACATTCAGTACTTC.

This clonotype has more than one count but fewer than ten. Here the CDR3 reads CASSYSGRVRDTQYF. The CDR3 bases are TGTGCCAGCAGTTATAGCGGGAGGGTCAGGGATACGCAGTATTTT. The chain has TRBV6-5 and TRBJ2-3; 11 bases fit TRBD2. Losses at the gene ends were 3 bases for V and 6 bases for J; bases not matched to a gene: 5. The CDR3 contains 15 residues. The V gene's germline CDR1 is MNHEY and CDR2 SVGAGI.

Concerning this clonotype: A junction boundary mismatches the germline segment, possibly from a read error. This chain uses TRBV10-3 with TRBJ1-2; the D is unclear. Germline loops: CDR1 ENHRY, CDR2 SYGVKD. The CDR3 runs to 15 residues. The CDR3 DNA sequence: TGTGCCATCAGAGAGTTAGGGAACACCCACTATGGCTACACCTTC. Translating it yields CAIRELGNTHYGYTF.

The chain has TRBV7-2 and TRBJ1-1, with 8 positions matching TRBD1. This CDR3 has 14 residues. CDR1 and CDR2 from the germline V gene are SGHTA and FQGNSA. V lost 1 base and J lost 5; bases outside the gene matches: 3. CDR3 sequence reads: CASSLVGDRTEAFF. As DNA, the CDR3 is TGTGCCAGCAGCTTAGTCGGGGACAGGACTGAAGCTTTCTTT.

This clonotype was observed a few times. The genes are TRBV28 and TRBJ1-6, with 8 positions matching TRBD1. J lost 4 bases, V lost 7 bases, and 6 bases had no gene match. The CDR3 is 15 amino acids. Germline CDR1 MDHEN, CDR2 SYDVKM. Written as DNA, the CDR3 is TGTGCCAGCAAAGACAGGGGTATATATAATTCACCCCTCCACTTT. Its protein is CASKDRGIYNSPLHF.

Points on this clonotype: A much larger clone is a single base away; this may be a read error. V gene TRBV24-1 combines with J gene TRBJ1-4; D unresolved. Germline V lookup: CDR1 KGHDR, CDR2 SFDVKD. With 0 bases removed from V and 0 bases from J, the gap between germline ends came to 4 bases. The CDR3 length is 15 residues. This CDR3 is CATSDLAATNEKLFF. The CDR3 DNA follows: TGTGCCACCAGTGATTTGGCAGCAACTAATGAAAAACTGTTTTTT.

Regarding this clonotype: At one of its ends the junction is not consistent with the germline gene, which may arise from a read error. The chain combines TRBV20-1 with TRBJ2-3; tentative D call: TRBD2 (6 bases). The CDR3 sequence is 12 residues long. In germline, CDR1 is DFQATT, CDR2 SNEGSKA (reference sequence). Written as DNA, the CDR3 is TGCAGTGCTCCTACTAGCACAGATGCGCAGTATTTT. It is translated as CSAPTSTDAQYF.

This clonotype was detected many times. The chain links TRBV3-1 to TRBJ2-7, with D unresolved. Trimming left V 1 base short and J 6 bases short, with 7 bases between. This CDR3 spans 12 amino acids. Germline V gene data show CDR1 as LGHDT and CDR2 as YNNKEL (reference sequence). The CDR3 nucleotides read TGTGCCAGCAGCCAAGTTCCGCGCGAGCAGTACTTC. Protein sequence: CASSQVPREQYF.

This clonotype was seen a handful of times. The rearrangement joins TRBV13 to TRBJ2-2, with D uncertain. The CDR3 covers 16 residues. Germline V gene lookup returns CDR1 PRHDT and CDR2 FYEKMQ (reference sequence). With 4 bases removed from V and 0 bases from J, the gap between germline ends came to 12 bases. The CDR3 DNA reads as TGTGCCAGCAGCTGGGGTCTGCGGCCGAACACCGGGGAGCTGTTTTTT. Translation gives CASSWGLRPNTGELFF.

CDR3 bases: TGTGCCAGCAGTTTTGGGAATTTGCTCGGGGAGCTGTTTTTT. Its protein product is CASSFGNLLGELFF. The rearrangement joins TRBV27 to TRBJ2-2; no definite D call. The CDR3 loop spans 14 amino acids. Germline assignment: CDR1 MNHEY and CDR2 SMNVEV (reference sequence). V dropped 3 bases and J dropped 7 bases, with 12 bases sitting between them.

There are a few counts of this clonotype. This rearrangement joins TRBV25-1 to TRBJ2-1, with 11 bases identical to TRBD2. The V gene's germline CDR1 is MGHDK and CDR2 SYGVNS. Unmatched junction bases numbered 13, after V lost 3 bases and J lost 6 bases. This CDR3 spans 18 amino acids. CDR3 bases: TGTGCCAGCAGTGATGAGGTTAGCGGGAGGGCCCACCTCAATGAGCAGTTCTTC. This translates into CASSDEVSGRAHLNEQFF.

V gene TRBV20-1 combines with J gene TRBJ2-1, with 13 bases that match TRBD2. The tail of the sequence fits TRBJ2-7 better, so the J call may be wrong. The CDR3 extends over 15 amino acids. CDR1 is DFQATT, CDR2 SNEGSKA, per germline (reference sequence). The CDR3 sequence is CSARTSGRPYNEQYF. DNA for the CDR3: TGCAGTGCTAGGACTAGCGGGAGGCCGTACAATGAGCAGTACTTC.

Only a few counts were recorded for this clonotype. J is TRBJ2-3 and V is TRBV20-1; D may correspond to TRBD1 or TRBD2 (5 bases each). V shed 1 base and J shed 6 bases, with 17 bases lying between them. Germline CDR1 is DFQATT and CDR2 is SNEGSKA (reference sequence). CDR3 length: 15 residues. CDR3 sequence: CSARAGASPVDTQYF. The CDR3 DNA follows: TGCAGTGCTAGAGCTGGGGCTAGCCCCGTCGATACGCAGTATTTT.

CDR3 protein: CASSPGGRGLNTEAFF. CDR3 nucleotides: TGCGCCAGCAGCCCGGGAGGCCGCGGGCTGAACACTGAAGCTTTCTTT. The genes are TRBV5-1 and TRBJ1-1; D call uncertain. The V gene lost 4 bases and the J gene lost 0 bases, with 16 bases spanning the gap. Germline loops: CDR1 SGHRS, CDR2 YFSETQ. The CDR3 consists of 16 residues.

Here the CDR3 DNA reads TGTGCCAGCAGCCCATTTCAGTCAGATACGCAGTATTTT. This translates into CASSPFQSDTQYF. The chain is built from TRBV13 and TRBJ2-3; no clear D. The CDR3 loop spans 13 amino acids. The V gene's germline CDR1 is PRHDT and CDR2 FYEKMQ (reference sequence). Trimming pared 5 bases from V and 4 bases from J, leaving 10 bases between.

This rearrangement joins TRBV20-1 to TRBJ2-3; no firm D call. There are 15 residues in the CDR3. Trimming stripped 0 bases from V and 0 bases from J, with 10 bases between. Per germline, CDR1 DFQATT and CDR2 SNEGSKA (reference sequence). Written as DNA, the CDR3 is TGCAGTGCTAGAGATATCGACACCAGCACAGATACGCAGTATTTT. This translates into CSARDIDTSTDTQYF.

This clonotype was counted a few times. Because the CDR3's place on the DNA is in doubt, the DNA is left out and the CDR3 is given as listed by TCRdb. The rearrangement joins TRBV12-3 or TRBV12-4 to TRBJ2-7; the D segment call TRBD1 is taken from the table without a DNA check. The CDR3 has 14 residues if both end residues are counted. CDR3 loop: CASSSSGHHYEQYF.

The rearrangement links TRBV18 to TRBJ1-5, with TRBD1 matching 7 bases. J was trimmed by 7 bases and V by 6 bases; bases with no gene match: 9. Germline CDR1 KGHSH, CDR2 LQKENI. CDR3 length: 14 amino acids. The CDR3 region is CASSPDREYQPQHF. The CDR3 DNA reads as TGTGCCAGCTCCCCCGACAGGGAATACCAGCCCCAGCATTTT.

V and J are TRBV3-1 and TRBJ2-2; 9 bases are a match to TRBD2. The germline V gene encodes CDR1 LGHDT and CDR2 YNNKEL (reference sequence). This CDR3 spans 15 amino acids. V gave up 4 bases and J gave up 4 bases; unmatched junction bases: 4. In DNA form, the CDR3 reads TGTGCCAGCAGCCGAGCGGGGGGAAGCACCGGGGAGCTGTTTTTT. Protein sequence: CASSRAGGSTGELFF.

The rearrangement joins TRBV28 to TRBJ2-5, with a tentative D call TRBD1 (5 bases). With 2 bases removed from V and 4 bases from J, the gap between germline ends came to 11 bases. CDR3 length: 14 residues. Germline CDR1 is MDHEN and CDR2 is SYDVKM. The CDR3 region has the DNA TGTGCCAGCAGTTTAAGGTTTAGGGGAGAGACCCAGTACTTC. This codes for CASSLRFRGETQYF. Looking up the rest from reference TRBV28 and TRBJ2-5 gives the full variable domain: DVKVTQSSRYLVKRTGEKVFLECVQDMDHENMFWYRQDPGLGLRLIYFSYDVKMKEKGDIPEGYSVSREKKERFSLILESASTNQTSMYLCASSLRFRGETQYFGPGTRLLVL.

A word on this clonotype: A read error may be the cause here, since a much bigger clone is one base away. This rearrangement joins TRBV10-3 to TRBJ2-5, with D tentatively TRBD1 or TRBD2 (6 bases each). The CDR3 sequence is 12 residues long. The germline gives CDR1 ENHRY, CDR2 SYGVKD. V lost 4 bases and J lost 11, with 14 bases in between. CDR3 bases: TGTGCCATCAGTGCACAGGGCGGGGAGCAGTACTTC. It encodes CAISAQGGEQYF.

In the case of this clonotype: A much more abundant neighbour one base away suggests this may be a read error. The rearrangement uses TRBV10-3 and TRBJ2-1; 11 bases are shared with TRBD2. The CDR3 runs to 14 residues. CDR1 and CDR2 from the germline V gene are ENHRY and SYGVKD. CDR3 coding DNA: TGTGCCATCGGACGACTAGCGGGAAGCAATCAGCAGTTCTTC. Amino acids: CAIGRLAGSNQQFF.

This clonotype showed up just a few times. CDR3 DNA: TGCAGTGCGGAACAGGGCAATCAGCCCCAGCATTTT. Amino acids: CSAEQGNQPQHF. The chain links TRBV20-1 to TRBJ1-5, with a possible D match to TRBD1 (5 bases). V lost 6 bases to trimming and J lost 2 bases, with 8 bases between them. The CDR3 extends over 12 amino acids. Germline V lookup: CDR1 DFQATT, CDR2 SNEGSKA (reference sequence).

V and J are TRBV7-2 and TRBJ1-4; maybe TRBD1 (5 bases). CDR1 is SGHTA and CDR2 is FQGNSA in the germline V gene. Trimming shortened V by 1 base and J by 6 bases, and 6 bases separated the two germline ends. The CDR3 contains 13 residues. The CDR3 region is CASSLGGHEKLFF. CDR3 sequence (DNA): TGTGCCAGCAGCTTAGGGGGACATGAAAAACTGTTTTTT.

The genes are TRBV11-2 and TRBJ2-3; TRBD2 agrees at 8 bases. V shed 3 bases and J 4 bases; nucleotides not matched to a gene: 3. Germline values: CDR1 SGHAT, CDR2 FQNNGV. CDR3 size: 14 residues. CDR3 nucleotide sequence: TGTGCCAGCAGCTTTACTAGCGGTTCAGATACGCAGTATTTT. Translation: CASSFTSGSDTQYF.

The chain has TRBV4-2 and TRBJ2-1, with TRBD2 matching over 10 bases. Germline V lookup: CDR1 LGHNA, CDR2 YNFKEQ. J gave up 6 bases and V 0 bases, and 8 bases lay outside the gene matches. This CDR3 is 17 amino acids long. CDR3 in DNA: TGTGCCAGCAGCCAAGATAAGCTAGCGGGAGTGTCCAATGAGCAGTTCTTC. Its protein product is CASSQDKLAGVSNEQFF.

V is TRBV28 and J is TRBJ2-7; 8 bases are a match to TRBD2. CDR3 length: 17 amino acids. In germline, CDR1 is MDHEN, CDR2 SYDVKM. Trimming removed 5 bases from V and 5 bases from J; junction bases left unmatched: 17. CDR3 residues: CASSRPKSGSLSHEQYF. As DNA, the CDR3 is TGTGCCAGCAGTCGCCCCAAGAGCGGGAGTCTTTCCCACGAGCAGTACTTC. Complete variable domain (other parts from reference TRBV28 and TRBJ2-7): DVKVTQSSRYLVKRTGEKVFLECVQDMDHENMFWYRQDPGLGLRLIYFSYDVKMKEKGDIPEGYSVSREKKERFSLILESASTNQTSMYLCASSRPKSGSLSHEQYFGPGTRLTVT.

The table lists this clonotype with a count of one. V gene TRBV28 combines with J gene TRBJ1-1; D is perhaps TRBD1 (6 bases). The germline CDR1 and CDR2 sequences are MDHEN and SYDVKM. This CDR3 region has 14 residues. The V end lost 5 bases, the J end lost 5 bases, and 15 bases lay between the germline ends. CDR3 in DNA: TGTGCCAGCAGTCACCCAGGAGGGGGAACTGAAGCTTTCTTT. Translation gives CASSHPGGGTEAFF.